One and the same sample provided the 31 T cell receptor beta chains below, sequenced in a study of cytomegalovirus exposure and HLA in healthy donors. The PCR used 60 Vbeta and 13 Jbeta primers. Measured with immunoSEQ multiplex PCR; TCRdb has only the in-frame clones, and not every one. This table has around 140,000 clones, about 66% appearing once. The material sequenced was PBMCs. The receptor set was obtained from a male donor in good health and CMV-seronegative.

This clone has just one count. The V and J genes are TRBV2 and TRBJ1-4; the D is unclear. From germline, CDR1 is SNHLY and CDR2 FYNNEI. The CDR3 has 11 residues. With 4 bases removed from V and 14 bases from J, the gap between germline ends came to 11 bases. The CDR3 region is CASSVGARLFF. The CDR3 DNA sequence: TGTGCCAGCAGTGTGGGAGCGAGGCTGTTTTTT.

This clone was detected only a few times. This chain joins TRBV7-9 and TRBJ2-5; 11 bases map to TRBD1. The J call may not be correct, given that the DNA end is closer to TRBJ2-7. The CDR3 covers 15 residues. The germline V gene has CDR1 SEHNR and CDR2 FQNEAQ (reference sequence). For the CDR3, the DNA is TGTGCCAGCAGCTCGCCGGGACAGGGGGGCCACGAGCAGTACTTC. Protein product: CASSSPGQGGHEQYF.

CDR3: CATSRDGREDTGELFF. The CDR3 DNA reads as TGTGCCACCAGCAGAGATGGCAGGGAGGACACCGGGGAGCTGTTTTTT. V is TRBV15 and J is TRBJ2-2, with a tentative D call TRBD2 (6 bases). The CDR3 sequence is 16 residues long. Trimming took off 0 bases at V and 3 bases at J, with 11 bases between the two ends. Looked up from germline, CDR1 is LNHNV and CDR2 is YYDKDF (reference sequence).

In its sample, this clone was seen a few times. The chain carries TRBV7-9 and TRBJ2-5, with unresolved D. The better agreement between TRBJ2-7 and the DNA end casts doubt on the J call. The CDR3 has 13 amino acids. From germline, CDR1 is SEHNR and CDR2 FQNEAQ (reference sequence). CDR3 protein: CASSLPQAYEQYF. The CDR3 nucleotides read TGTGCCAGCAGTCTACCTCAGGCCTACGAGCAGTACTTC.

This sequence joins TRBV2 and TRBJ2-7; 7 nucleotides agree with TRBD1. J lost 6 bases, V lost 2 bases, and 10 bases had no gene match. The length of the CDR3 is 15 residues. Germline CDR1 is SNHLY and CDR2 is FYNNEI. The CDR3 DNA follows: TGTGCCAGCAGTGAAAGGTCCGGCGAGGGGGCCGAGCAGTACTTC. Translating it yields CASSERSGEGAEQYF. Together with reference TRBV2 and TRBJ2-7, the CDR3 gives the full variable domain: EPEVTQTPSHQVTQMGQEVILRCVPISNHLYFYWYRQILGQKVEFLVSFYNNEISEKSEIFDDQFSVERPDGSNFTLKIRSTKLEDSAMYFCASSERSGEGAEQYFGPGTRLTVT.

The chain recombines TRBV28 with TRBJ1-6, with D maybe TRBD1 (5 bases). The CDR3 has 16 residues. The ends were cut back, 1 base at V and 9 bases at J, with 16 bases in the middle. Germline V lookup: CDR1 MDHEN, CDR2 SYDVKM. CDR3 DNA: TGTGCCAGCAGTTTATCCCGGGGGGATTGGGGTTCACCCCTCCACTTT. This codes for CASSLSRGDWGSPLHF.

This clone was found a few times. The chain couples TRBV2 to TRBJ2-1, with TRBD2 matching 10 bases. V lost 1 base to trimming and J lost 4 bases; unmatched junction nucleotides: 4. This CDR3 region has 16 residues. In germline, CDR1 is SNHLY, CDR2 FYNNEI. DNA for the CDR3: TGTGCCAGCAGTGAAGGGCTAGCGGGGGAATACAATGAGCAGTTCTTC. It specifies CASSEGLAGEYNEQFF.

J is TRBJ2-2 and V is TRBV7-7; D call uncertain. The V end was cut by 5 bases, the J end by 5 bases, with 6 bases between. Germline V gene data show CDR1 as SSHAT and CDR2 as FNYEAQ (reference sequence). The CDR3 runs to 12 residues. CDR3 in amino acids: CASSTRTGELFF. DNA of the CDR3: TGTGCCAGCAGCACCCGGACCGGGGAGCTGTTTTTT.

The chain links TRBV11-2 to TRBJ1-1; D possibly corresponds to TRBD1 (6 bases). The CDR3 covers 14 residues. V lost 2 bases, J lost 5 bases, and 12 bases lay in between. The V gene's germline CDR1 is SGHAT and CDR2 FQNNGV. This CDR3 is CASSLQGQGTEAFF. CDR3 nucleotide sequence: TGTGCCAGCAGCTTACAGGGTCAGGGGACTGAAGCTTTCTTT.

This clone came up once. The rearrangement links TRBV11-2 to TRBJ1-5; unclear D gene. The CDR3 contains 13 residues. CDR1 and CDR2 (germline): SGHAT, FQNNGV. The V gene lost 0 bases and the J gene lost 7 bases, with 7 bases spanning the gap. The CDR3 here is CASSLDRLQPQHF. CDR3 nucleotide sequence: TGTGCCAGCAGCTTAGATCGGTTACAGCCCCAGCATTTT.

V gene TRBV7-8 combines with J gene TRBJ1-5; TRBD1 is a possible D gene (6 bases). Trimming shortened V by 5 bases and J by 2 bases, and 13 bases separated the two germline ends. The germline V gene has CDR1 SGHVS and CDR2 FQNEAQ. This CDR3 is built from 15 residues. DNA of the CDR3: TGTGCCAGCAGCCCGGAAGGGGGTGGCAATCAGCCCCAGCATTTT. Translation: CASSPEGGGNQPQHF.

J is TRBJ2-7 and V is TRBV5-4; unclear D gene. V shed 2 bases and J shed 2 bases, with 8 bases lying between them. Per germline, CDR1 SGHNT and CDR2 YYREEE (reference sequence). This CDR3 is built from 13 residues. This CDR3 reads CASSLRGTYEQYF. In DNA form, the CDR3 reads TGTGCCAGCAGCTTACGCGGTACCTACGAGCAGTACTTC.

DNA for the CDR3: TGCAGTGCTCTCGGGGGGTCACCCCTCCACTTT. It translates to CSALGGSPLHF. V and J are TRBV20-1 and TRBJ1-6, with D tentatively TRBD1 (5 bases). Germline CDR1 and CDR2: DFQATT and SNEGSKA (reference sequence). The CDR3 spans 11 residues. Trimming shortened V by 5 bases and J by 10 bases, and 9 bases separated the two germline ends.

V gene TRBV13 combines with J gene TRBJ2-3; D perhaps matches TRBD1 (5 bases). Between the trimmed V and J ends, which lost 5 bases and 0 bases, there was a span of 15 bases. This CDR3 spans 16 amino acids. CDR1 and CDR2 from the germline V gene are PRHDT and FYEKMQ (reference sequence). CDR3 bases: TGTGCCAGCAGCCTCCAGACAGAACCGAGCACAGATACGCAGTATTTT. It codes for CASSLQTEPSTDTQYF.

This chain joins TRBV5-8 and TRBJ1-5; 7 bases fit TRBD1. V lost 0 bases, J lost 7 bases, and 7 bases stayed unmatched. Germline loops: CDR1 SGHTS, CDR2 YDEGEE. There are 15 residues in the CDR3. In DNA, the CDR3 is TGTGCCAGCAGCTTGGGGGACAGATTAGGCCAGCCCCAGCATTTT. Protein sequence: CASSLGDRLGQPQHF.

This clone was observed a handful of times. This rearrangement joins TRBV5-1 to TRBJ1-2, with 7 bases matching TRBD1. The CDR3 contains 13 residues. In germline, CDR1 is SGHRS, CDR2 YFSETQ. The trim removed 3 bases at V and 4 bases at J, leaving 3 bases unmatched. CDR3 region: CASSWAGGYGYTF. In DNA, the CDR3 is TGCGCCAGCAGCTGGGCAGGGGGCTATGGCTACACCTTC. The entire variable domain, with the rest obtained from reference TRBV5-1 and TRBJ1-2, is as follows: KAGVTQTPRYLIKTRGQQVTLSCSPISGHRSVSWYQQTPGQGLQFLFEYFSETQRNKGNFPGRFSGRQFSNSRSEMNVSTLELGDSALYLCASSWAGGYGYTFGSGTRLTVV.

Comment on this clone: The identical CDR3 is also encoded by other nucleotide sequences in the sample. The rearrangement uses TRBV7-2 and TRBJ1-2; 9 bases are a match to TRBD1. Trimming removed 5 bases from V and 2 bases from J; junction bases left unmatched: 3. Germline V gene data show CDR1 as SGHTA and CDR2 as FQGNSA. The CDR3 totals 14 residues. The CDR3 nucleotides are TGTGCCAGCAGCCCGGGACAGGGAAACTATGGCTACACCTTC. It specifies CASSPGQGNYGYTF.

The V gene is TRBV19, the J gene TRBJ1-5; no reliable D call. Germline V gives CDR1 LNHDA, CDR2 SQIVND (reference sequence). CDR3 length: 14 amino acids. The ends were cut back, 4 bases at V and 7 bases at J, with 14 bases in the middle. Here the CDR3 reads CASSTRGKRQPQHF. DNA of the CDR3: TGTGCCAGTAGTACCCGAGGGAAGAGGCAGCCCCAGCATTTT.

The CDR3 DNA reads as TGCGCCAACCAGCTTCGGGGGGGAGCTTTCTTT. Translation: CANQLRGGAFF. This rearrangement joins TRBV5-1 to TRBJ1-1; perhaps TRBD1 as D (5 bases). The CDR3 contains 11 residues. Germline values: CDR1 SGHRS, CDR2 YFSETQ. V was trimmed by 9 bases and J by 10 bases, leaving 16 bases between them. The entire variable domain, with the rest obtained from reference TRBV5-1 and TRBJ1-1, is as follows: KAGVTQTPRYLIKTRGQQVTLSCSPISGHRSVSWYQQTPGQGLQFLFEYFSETQRNKGNFPGRFSGRQFSNSRSEMNVSTLELGDSALYLCANQLRGGAFFGQGTRLTVV.

V gene TRBV4-1 combines with J gene TRBJ2-6; D remains ambiguous. The germline gives CDR1 MGHRA, CDR2 YSYEKL. CDR3 size: 17 residues. Trimming stripped 0 bases from V and 0 bases from J, with 9 bases between. This CDR3 reads CASSQEGLGSGANVLTF. In DNA form, the CDR3 reads TGCGCCAGCAGCCAAGAGGGCCTCGGCTCTGGGGCCAACGTCCTGACTTTC.

In this sample, this clone turned up a few times. The rearrangement links TRBV28 to TRBJ1-3; D remains ambiguous. This CDR3 region has 14 residues. Trimming took off 2 bases at V and 4 bases at J, with 9 bases between the two ends. Looked up from germline, CDR1 is MDHEN and CDR2 is SYDVKM. The CDR3 DNA reads as TGTGCCAGCAGTTTAGAGGGAGGGGGAAACACCATATATTTT. It specifies CASSLEGGGNTIYF. The full variable domain, with the rest looked up from reference TRBV28 and TRBJ1-3, is DVKVTQSSRYLVKRTGEKVFLECVQDMDHENMFWYRQDPGLGLRLIYFSYDVKMKEKGDIPEGYSVSREKKERFSLILESASTNQTSMYLCASSLEGGGNTIYFGEGSWLTVV.

J is TRBJ2-7 and V is TRBV11-2; 7 bases align to TRBD1. Looked up from germline, CDR1 is SGHAT and CDR2 is FQNNGV. V was pared by 4 bases and J by 5 bases, with 14 bases of the junction left unmatched. The CDR3 length is 16 residues. CDR3 DNA sequence: TGTGCCAGCAGCTACCCGACAGGGAAGCGGATCCACGAGCAGTACTTC. This encodes CASSYPTGKRIHEQYF.

The chain combines TRBV7-6 with TRBJ2-1; D ambiguous. The germline CDR1 and CDR2 sequences are SGHVS and FNYEAQ. V lost 1 base and J lost 0, with 13 bases in between. This CDR3 has 17 amino acids. The CDR3 DNA reads TGTGCCAGCAGCTTAGTGTCACGCTGGAGCTCCTACAATGAGCAGTTCTTC. It encodes CASSLVSRWSSYNEQFF.

This clone has just a few counts. This sequence joins TRBV7-9 and TRBJ2-7; 8 bases map to TRBD1. The CDR3 runs 14 residues. Germline assignment: CDR1 SEHNR and CDR2 FQNEAQ (reference sequence). After removal of 5 bases from V and 2 bases from J, the junction contained 5 bases not matched to a gene. Here the CDR3 reads CASSPDRAPYEQYF. Written as DNA, the CDR3 is TGTGCCAGCAGCCCGGACAGGGCTCCCTACGAGCAGTACTTC.

This clone was seen only a few times. V is TRBV7-9 and J is TRBJ2-3, with 9 bases fitting TRBD2. The trim removed 1 base at V and 6 bases at J, leaving 5 bases unmatched. The CDR3 is 15 residues long. The V gene's germline CDR1 is SEHNR and CDR2 FQNEAQ (reference sequence). The CDR3 is CASSLDAGGRDTQYF. The CDR3 DNA reads as TGTGCCAGCAGCTTAGATGCGGGGGGGCGGGATACGCAGTATTTT.

The CDR3 region has the DNA TGTGCCAGCAGCTTGGGACAGAACACTGAAGCTTTCTTT. Translation gives CASSLGQNTEAFF. The V call is TRBV11-2, the J call TRBJ1-1, with TRBD1 as a possible D gene (6 bases). The CDR3 sequence is 13 residues long. In germline, CDR1 is SGHAT, CDR2 FQNNGV. V dropped 3 bases and J dropped 1 base, with 6 bases sitting between them.

V usage is TRBV7-2 and J usage is TRBJ2-7; 7 nucleotides align to TRBD1. The CDR3 covers 17 residues. With 3 bases clipped from V and 3 bases from J, the junction kept 14 bases outside the gene matches. CDR1 SGHTA and CDR2 FQGNSA come from the germline V gene. CDR3 sequence reads: CASSFDPTGRIFYEQYF. The DNA of the CDR3 is TGTGCCAGCAGCTTTGACCCGACAGGGCGAATCTTCTACGAGCAGTACTTC. The full variable domain, rest sourced from reference TRBV7-2 and TRBJ2-7, is GAGVSQSPSNKVTEKGKDVELRCDPISGHTALYWYRQSLGQGLEFLIYFQGNSAPDKSGLPSDRFSAERTGGSVSTLTIQRTQQEDSAVYLCASSFDPTGRIFYEQYFGPGTRLTVT.

This chain uses TRBV19 with TRBJ2-1; perhaps TRBD2 as D (5 bases). This CDR3 is 15 amino acids long. The V gene lost 5 bases and the J gene lost 9 bases, with 20 bases spanning the gap. CDR1 and CDR2 from the germline V gene are LNHDA and SQIVND (reference sequence). CDR3 sequence: CASSPGEAGLTEQFF. CDR3 DNA: TGTGCCAGTAGTCCAGGCGAGGCGGGCTTAACTGAGCAGTTCTTC.

The chain couples TRBV19 to TRBJ1-1; TRBD1 matches 9 bases. The CDR3 length is 15 residues. Looked up from germline, CDR1 is LNHDA and CDR2 is SQIVND (reference sequence). Unmatched junction bases numbered 7, after V lost 8 bases and J lost 0 bases. CDR3 coding DNA: TGTGCCAGTGGGGACAGGGAAGCGGTGAACACTGAAGCTTTCTTT. This translates into CASGDREAVNTEAFF.

This clone was seen more than once but under ten times. The rearrangement joins TRBV5-1 to TRBJ1-1; TRBD1 agrees at 8 bases. Trimming cost V 4 bases and J 1 base; bases outside gene matches: 6. The CDR3 is 15 amino acids. Germline values: CDR1 SGHRS, CDR2 YFSETQ. The CDR3 loop is CASSRGQAPNTEAFF. The CDR3 nucleotides are TGCGCCAGCAGCCGGGGACAGGCGCCGAACACTGAAGCTTTCTTT.

V usage is TRBV5-6 and J usage is TRBJ1-1; D uncertain. The CDR3 is 15 residues long. The germline gives CDR1 SGHDT, CDR2 YYEEEE. V lost 2 bases and J lost 3, with 14 bases in between. CDR3 sequence (DNA): TGTGCCAGCAGCTTACTAGGGAGGGTGGACACTGAAGCTTTCTTT. Translation: CASSLLGRVDTEAFF.